This record concerns one TCR beta chain sequence. J lost 4 bases, V lost 4 bases, and 3 bases had no gene match. There are 15 residues in the CDR3. Germline V CDR1 and CDR2: MGHRA, YSYEKL. This sample was taken from a study of blood T cell repertoires in COVID-19. Overall study context: PBMCs, B-cell-depleted T cells, or T cells were the source of the cDNA or gDNA that made up the material.

Produced via immunoSEQ multiplex PCR; TCRdb's table is partial and in-frame only. This sample yields fewer than 450,000 clones, of which roughly 91% are seen a single time; 0.9% to 1.5% belongs to the top ten. Sequencing was performed on PBMCs or T cells enriched from blood (not recorded which). This TCR was sampled from a woman younger than 35 who had recovered from COVID-19. The chain carries TRBV4-1 and TRBJ1-6; TRBD1 agrees at 8 bases. This CDR3 reads CASSRWTGYNSPLHF. CDR3 nucleotides: TGCGCCAGCAGCCGTTGGACAGGGTATAATTCACCCCTCCACTTT.